A selection of T cell receptor beta chains follows, all from one sample in a study of Ad26.COV2.S vaccination and SARS-CoV-2 variants. The repertoire was sequenced with immunoSEQ multiplex PCR; TCRdb's copy has only in-frame clones and lacks some. The data hold fewer than 400,000 clones, with 86% observed a single time. The source was peripheral blood, collected in a trial of Ad26.COV2.S vaccine versus placebo. The receptors come from a person between 18 and 65 years old who received the Ad26.COV2.S COVID-19 vaccine or a placebo. Each CDR3 is given with its conserved first and last residue. The order of the fields is J gene, clone size, V gene, D gene, CDR3 DNA, CDR3 protein. A D gene is named only where the DNA matches it firmly. A row's size may be missing; if present it is once, few, many or a size class.

J: TRBJ2-4; size: once; V: TRBV12-3/TRBV12-4; D: TRBD1; DNA: TGTGCCAGCAGTTTAACAGGGGGAAACATTCAGTACTTC; CDR3: CASSLTGGNIQYF
J: TRBJ2-5; size: -; V: TRBV5-1; D: TRBD2; DNA: TGCGCCAGCACACAGGGACTAGCGGGGGCATCGGAGACCCAGTACTTC; CDR3: CASTQGLAGASETQYF
J: TRBJ1-1; size: -; V: TRBV19; D: -; DNA: TGTGCCAGTCTAGGGCCAAGGACCCACATGACAGTACCAACTGAAGCTTTCTTT; CDR3: CASLGPRTHMTVPTEAFF
J: TRBJ2-1; size: -; V: TRBV5-4; D: -; DNA: TGTGCCAGCAGCCCACATAGTAATGAGCAGTTCTTC; CDR3: CASSPHSNEQFF
J: TRBJ1-4; size: -; V: TRBV6-5; D: TRBD1; DNA: TGTGCCAGCAGTTACCGAAAGACAGGGGGAGACGAAAAACTGTTTTTT; CDR3: CASSYRKTGGDEKLFF
J: TRBJ2-3; size: -; V: TRBV30; D: TRBD2; DNA: TGTGCCCGGGGAGAGTGGGGGGGTAACACAGATACGCAGTATTTT; CDR3: CARGEWGGNTDTQYF
J: TRBJ1-2; size: -; V: TRBV27; D: -; DNA: TGTGCCAGCAGTTTAGGCGGGTATGCTAACTATGGCTACACCTTC; CDR3: CASSLGGYANYGYTF
J: TRBJ2-4; size: -; V: TRBV28; D: -; DNA: TGTGCCAGCAGTTTAGGGCAGCAAAAAAACATTCAGTACTTC; CDR3: CASSLGQQKNIQYF
J: TRBJ1-1; size: -; V: TRBV18; D: -; DNA: TGTGCCAGCTCACCACCTGGAGGTTTGAACACTGAAGCTTTCTTT; CDR3: CASSPPGGLNTEAFF
J: TRBJ1-3; size: -; V: TRBV30; D: -; DNA: TGTGCCTGGGGCAGCTCTGGAAACACCATATATTTT; CDR3: CAWGSSGNTIYF
J: TRBJ2-1; size: -; V: TRBV30; D: -; DNA: TGTGCCTGGAGAAAATCGGCAGGGTGGGAGGATGAGCAGTTCTTC; CDR3: CAWRKSAGWEDEQFF
J: TRBJ2-1; size: -; V: TRBV5-6; D: -; DNA: TGTGCCAGCAGCGACGGGCAGACTCATGAGCAGTTCTTC; CDR3: CASSDGQTHEQFF
J: TRBJ2-3; size: -; V: TRBV7-3; D: TRBD2; DNA: TGTGCCAGCAGCTTCAGCGGGGGGGCCTGGGATACGCAGTATTTT; CDR3: CASSFSGGAWDTQYF
J: TRBJ1-5; size: -; V: TRBV27; D: TRBD1; DNA: TGTGCCAGCAGTCACGGACAGGGTCGGGAGCCCCAGCATTTT; CDR3: CASSHGQGREPQHF
J: TRBJ1-4; size: -; V: TRBV19; D: -; DNA: TGTGCCAGTACCCCTGGGGTAACTAATGAAAAACTGTTTTTT; CDR3: CASTPGVTNEKLFF
J: TRBJ1-3; size: once; V: TRBV10-1; D: -; DNA: TGCGCCAGCAGCTCTGGAAACACCATATATTTT; CDR3: CASSSGNTIYF
J: TRBJ1-1; size: -; V: TRBV25-1; D: TRBD1; DNA: TGTGCCAGCAGTGAAGGTGGGACAGGGAACACTGAAGCTTTCTTT; CDR3: CASSEGGTGNTEAFF
J: TRBJ2-3; size: once; V: TRBV6-6; D: TRBD2; DNA: TGTGCCAGCAGCCCGGGACTAGCGGGGGGGCGGGATACGCAGTATTTT; CDR3: CASSPGLAGGRDTQYF
J: TRBJ2-3; size: -; V: TRBV2; D: TRBD2; DNA: TGTGCCAGCAGTGGTAGCGGGGGCGCCACAGATACGCAGTATTTT; CDR3: CASSGSGGATDTQYF
J: TRBJ2-3; size: few; V: TRBV19; D: -; DNA: TGTGCCAGTAGTGTCCAAACAGGGTTTGTGGGCACAGATACGCAGTATTTT; CDR3: CASSVQTGFVGTDTQYF
J: TRBJ1-2; size: -; V: TRBV7-2; D: TRBD1; DNA: TGTGCCAGCAGCTTAAAGGGACAGTTTGGCGGCTACACCTTC; CDR3: CASSLKGQFGGYTF
J: TRBJ1-4; size: -; V: TRBV18; D: -; DNA: TGTGCCAGCTCACCAACGAGGGCGACAACTAATGAAAAACTGTTTTTT; CDR3: CASSPTRATTNEKLFF
J: TRBJ2-2; size: once; V: TRBV9; D: TRBD1; DNA: TGTGCCAGCAGCGAGGCGGGACAGGGGAGAACCGGGGAGCTGTTTTTT; CDR3: CASSEAGQGRTGELFF
J: TRBJ2-6; size: once; V: TRBV3-1/TRBV3-2; D: -; DNA: TGTGCCAGCAGCCAGCCGGGACCGAACTCTGGGGCCAACGTCCTGACTTTC; CDR3: CASSQPGPNSGANVLTF
J: TRBJ1-1; size: few; V: TRBV5-6; D: -; DNA: TGTGCCAGCAGCTGGGGTACGGTCTCTGAAGCTTTCTTT; CDR3: CASSWGTVSEAFF